These 25 T cell receptor beta chains were sequenced from one sample in a study of T-cell reconstitution after alpha-beta-depleted transplantation in children. Unique molecular identifiers featured in how the TCRbeta library was prepared. Using its own MiXCR run on the PCR reads, TCRdb lists one record per CDR3 protein. The data contain roughly 24,000 distinct CDR3 sequences, roughly 10% of them singletons. The sample here was PBMCs from the stem cell graft donor, taken from the stem cell graft. The receptors stem from a human donor who donated a stem cell graft to a child with chronic granulomatous disease.

This clonotype was detected many times. The chain employs TRBV27 and TRBJ1-2, with D perhaps matching TRBD1 (6 bases). Trimming took off 6 bases at V and 4 bases at J, with 15 bases between the two ends. The CDR3 extends over 14 amino acids. Germline V gives CDR1 MNHEY, CDR2 SMNVEV (reference sequence). CDR3 sequence (DNA): TGTGCCAGCAGCCCTGCGGGGGGCGGCTATGGCTACACCTTC. Translating gives CASSPAGGGYGYTF.

As for this clonotype: This may be a read error: a much more frequent sequence differs by one nucleotide. V gene TRBV12-3 or TRBV12-4 combines with J gene TRBJ2-6, with TRBD1 identical over 9 bases. The CDR3 is made up of 18 amino acids. This chain's CDR3 is CASSLKGTGTSGANGLTF. The CDR3 coding sequence is TGTGCCAGCAGTTTAAAGGGGACAGGGACATCTGGGGCCAACGGCCTGACTTTC.

This clonotype was observed at least ten times. CDR3 coding DNA: TGTGCCAGCAGTCCGAATAGCGGGAGGGTCTCCTACAATGAGCAGTTCTTC. This gives the protein CASSPNSGRVSYNEQFF. J is TRBJ2-1 and V is TRBV12-3 or TRBV12-4; 11 bases fit TRBD2. Germline trimming cut 5 bases from V and 0 bases from J; bases unmatched to any gene: 6. The length of the CDR3 is 17 residues.

This clonotype was counted only a few times. The chain joins TRBV19 to TRBJ2-1, with 8 bases aligning to TRBD2. With 6 bases clipped from V and 7 bases from J, the junction kept 8 bases outside the gene matches. Germline V gene sequence: CDR1 LNHDA, CDR2 SQIVND (reference sequence). CDR3 size: 14 residues. Written as DNA, the CDR3 is TGTGCCAGTAGACAGGCGGGAGGTGTTAATGAGCAGTTCTTC. Encoded protein: CASRQAGGVNEQFF.

This clonotype has ten or more counts. The chain combines TRBV6-2 or TRBV6-3 with TRBJ2-2; D possibly corresponds to TRBD2 (5 bases). Trimming shortened V by 0 bases and J by 1 base, and 9 bases separated the two germline ends. This CDR3 is built from 16 residues. Per the germline V gene, CDR1 is MNHEY and CDR2 is SVGEGT. The DNA for the CDR3 is TGTGCCAGCAGTTACTCGGCTAGCAGGAACACCGGGGAGCTGTTTTTT. Its protein is CASSYSASRNTGELFF.

The sample holds many counts of this clonotype. The gene calls are TRBV11-2 and TRBJ2-3, with 11 positions matching TRBD1. Germline trimming cut 0 bases from V and 6 bases from J; bases unmatched to any gene: 5. Germline CDR1 and CDR2: SGHAT and FQNNGV. CDR3 size: 16 residues. CDR3 residues: CASSLEWDRGFDTQYF. CDR3 coding DNA: TGTGCCAGCAGCTTAGAATGGGACAGGGGGTTTGATACGCAGTATTTT.

This clonotype was detected ten times or more. V usage is TRBV6-1 and J usage is TRBJ1-5; D is possibly TRBD1 (5 bases). This CDR3 is built from 14 residues. Germline values: CDR1 MNHNS, CDR2 SASEGT. Trimming removed 5 bases at V and 7 bases at J, with 15 bases between. The CDR3 bases are TGTGCCAGCAGTCCCTCTGGGGGGAAACAGCCCCAGCATTTT. Translated, it gives CASSPSGGKQPQHF.

With regard to this clonotype: A much larger clonotype is one base distant, so this may be a read error. V and J are TRBV3-1 and TRBJ2-6; D is possibly TRBD1 (5 bases). CDR3 length equals 17 residues. Germline values: CDR1 LGHDT, CDR2 YNNKEL (reference sequence). CDR3 residues: CASSHVVWSSGANGLTF. The DNA for the CDR3 is TGTGCCAGCAGCCACGTGGTCTGGAGCTCTGGGGCCAACGGCCTGACTTTC.

This clonotype was seen ten or more times. The V call is TRBV28, the J call TRBJ2-7; possible D gene TRBD1, 6 bases. Germline V gene sequence: CDR1 MDHEN, CDR2 SYDVKM. Trimming cost V 1 base and J 1 base, with 11 bases left between them. The CDR3 runs to 15 residues. The CDR3 DNA follows: TGTGCCAGCAGTTTATCCCAGGGGAATTCCTACGAGCAGTACTTC. Its translation: CASSLSQGNSYEQYF. Filled out from reference TRBV28 and TRBJ2-7, the complete variable domain reads DVKVTQSSRYLVKRTGEKVFLECVQDMDHENMFWYRQDPGLGLRLIYFSYDVKMKEKGDIPEGYSVSREKKERFSLILESASTNQTSMYLCASSLSQGNSYEQYFGPGTRLTVT.

This clonotype was counted many times. V gene TRBV5-1 combines with J gene TRBJ1-2, with TRBD1 as a possible D gene (5 bases). The CDR3 contains 14 residues. The germline V gene encodes CDR1 SGHRS and CDR2 YFSETQ. V was trimmed by 0 bases and J by 0 bases, leaving 6 bases between them. Here the CDR3 DNA reads TGCGCCAGCAGCTTGGAGGGGCCTAACTATGGCTACACCTTC. Its translation: CASSLEGPNYGYTF.

This clonotype is deemed medium-sized. This chain connects TRBV29-1 to TRBJ2-2; D is undetermined. The CDR3 is 11 residues long. CDR1 is SQVTM, CDR2 ANQGSEA, per germline. The V gene lost 7 bases and the J gene lost 4 bases, with 7 bases spanning the gap. DNA of the CDR3: TGCAGCGCTGGGCGCACCGGGGAGCTGTTTTTT. Translating gives CSAGRTGELFF.

This clonotype was counted ten times or more. The J gene is TRBJ2-1, the V gene TRBV4-3; no definite D call. The length of the CDR3 is 15 residues. V lost 0 bases and J 6 bases, leaving 12 bases between the germline ends. Germline V gene data show CDR1 as LGHNA and CDR2 as YSLEER. The DNA for the CDR3 is TGCGCCAGCAGCCAAGATAGCCTAGATGGCAATGAGCAGTTCTTC. This translates into CASSQDSLDGNEQFF.

This clonotype was recorded at least ten times. DNA for the CDR3: TGCAGTGCTAGAAAAAGGGGTTACGAGCAGTACTTC. Translation gives CSARKRGYEQYF. The J gene is TRBJ2-7, the V gene TRBV20-1, with a weak D call TRBD1 (5 bases). V was shortened by 2 bases and J by 4 bases, with 9 bases between the two germline ends. This CDR3 contains 12 residues. Germline V gene data show CDR1 as DFQATT and CDR2 as SNEGSKA (reference sequence).

This clonotype was observed at least ten times. The gene calls are TRBV18 and TRBJ1-5, with a possible D match to TRBD1 (5 bases). The CDR3 consists of 16 residues. V lost 2 bases and J 0 bases, leaving 11 bases between the germline ends. The V gene's germline CDR1 is KGHSH and CDR2 LQKENI. CDR3 bases: TGTGCCAGCTCACCATCGGGGGACTATAGCAATCAGCCCCAGCATTTT. It is translated as CASSPSGDYSNQPQHF.

This clonotype was seen at least ten times. The CDR3 spells CASSLSRTYEQFF. The CDR3 nucleotides read TGTGCCAGCAGCTTATCTAGGACCTATGAGCAGTTCTTC. The chain has TRBV7-2 and TRBJ2-1; no clear D gene. The CDR3 covers 13 residues. Trimming shortened V by 2 bases and J by 8 bases, and 10 bases separated the two germline ends. The V gene's germline CDR1 is SGHTA and CDR2 FQGNSA.

There are many counts of this clonotype. This chain connects TRBV7-9 to TRBJ2-7; possible D gene TRBD1, 6 bases. Trimming stripped 0 bases from V and 6 bases from J, with 24 bases between. This CDR3 contains 18 residues. Looked up from germline, CDR1 is SEHNR and CDR2 is FQNEAQ (reference sequence). CDR3 amino acids: CASSLAGRDTGKEGEQYF. CDR3 DNA: TGTGCCAGCAGCTTAGCGGGTCGGGACACAGGCAAAGAAGGCGAGCAGTACTTC.

In its sample, this clonotype was seen many times. V is TRBV5-1 and J is TRBJ2-3, with D unclear. Germline-derived CDR1 and CDR2 are SGHRS and YFSETQ. The V end lost 4 bases, the J end lost 0 bases, and 9 bases lay between the germline ends. CDR3 length equals 14 residues. The chain's CDR3 is CASSLDKSTDTQYF. CDR3 in DNA: TGCGCCAGCAGCCTAGATAAGAGCACAGATACGCAGTATTTT.

This clonotype was picked up many times. The chain has TRBV30 and TRBJ1-1, with 8 bases aligning to TRBD1. The CDR3 has 13 residues. Germline V CDR1 and CDR2: GTSNPN, SVGIG (reference sequence). The J segment lost 5 bases and the V segment lost 3 bases, leaving 5 bases of the junction unmatched. The CDR3 reads CAWSRTGSTEAFF. The CDR3 DNA reads TGTGCCTGGAGCCGGACAGGGAGTACTGAAGCTTTCTTT.

This chain connects TRBV13 to TRBJ1-5; D remains unclear. V lost 1 base to trimming and J lost 7 bases, with 5 bases between them. This CDR3 has 12 residues. Looked up from germline, CDR1 is PRHDT and CDR2 is FYEKMQ (reference sequence). CDR3 residues: CASSLAGQPQHF. The CDR3 region has the DNA TGTGCCAGCAGCTTAGCTGGGCAGCCCCAGCATTTT. The variable domain in full, completed from reference TRBV13 and TRBJ1-5, reads AAGVIQSPRHLIKEKRETATLKCYPIPRHDTVYWYQQGPGQDPQFLISFYEKMQSDKGSIPDRFSAQQFSDYHSELNMSSLELGDSALYFCASSLAGQPQHFGDGTRLSIL.

This clonotype was found many times. This chain links TRBV20-1 with TRBJ1-5; possible D gene TRBD1, 6 bases. The length of the CDR3 is 14 residues. CDR1 is DFQATT and CDR2 is SNEGSKA in the germline V gene (reference sequence). Trimming removed 3 bases from V and 1 base from J, with 10 bases in between. The CDR3 spells CSASPGASNQPQHF. The CDR3 region has the DNA TGCAGTGCTAGTCCGGGGGCGAGCAATCAGCCCCAGCATTTT.

This clonotype has ten or more counts. The CDR3 sequence is CASSFLEGPPETQYF. The CDR3 DNA sequence: TGTGCCAGCAGTTTCTTGGAGGGGCCCCCGGAGACCCAGTACTTC. The chain has TRBV28 and TRBJ2-5, with D possibly matching TRBD2 (6 bases). Germline V gene sequence: CDR1 MDHEN, CDR2 SYDVKM. The CDR3 is 15 residues long. V was cut by 3 bases and J by 5 bases, with 16 bases left in between.

The chain employs TRBV13 and TRBJ2-7, with D possibly being TRBD2 (6 bases). This CDR3 region has 15 residues. CDR1 is PRHDT, CDR2 FYEKMQ, per germline (reference sequence). Trimming removed 0 bases at V and 6 bases at J, with 15 bases between. Here the CDR3 reads CASSLGLRDSSEQYF. The CDR3 DNA follows: TGTGCCAGCAGCTTAGGTTTACGGGACTCTAGCGAGCAGTACTTC.

This clonotype was counted ten times or more. The chain joins TRBV3-1 to TRBJ2-3; D is unresolved. The CDR3 has 14 residues. Germline assignment: CDR1 LGHDT and CDR2 YNNKEL (reference sequence). Trimming shortened V by 4 bases and J by 0 bases, and 8 bases separated the two germline ends. CDR3 sequence reads: CASSPWASTDTQYF. CDR3 DNA: TGTGCCAGCAGCCCATGGGCCAGCACAGATACGCAGTATTTT.

This clonotype appeared many times. The chain employs TRBV7-2 and TRBJ2-1, with TRBD2 matching 9 bases. The CDR3 covers 17 residues. Per the germline V gene, CDR1 is SGHTA and CDR2 is FQGNSA. With V trimmed by 3 bases and J by 5 bases, 11 bases remained unmatched. The DNA of the CDR3 is TGTGCCAGCAGCTTGGGTTCTGCGCGGGAGGGCAACAATGAGCAGTTCTTC. Translated, it gives CASSLGSAREGNNEQFF. Full variable domain (missing parts from reference TRBV7-2 and TRBJ2-1): GAGVSQSPSNKVTEKGKDVELRCDPISGHTALYWYRQSLGQGLEFLIYFQGNSAPDKSGLPSDRFSAERTGGSVSTLTIQRTQQEDSAVYLCASSLGSAREGNNEQFFGPGTRLTVL.

This clonotype has more than one count but fewer than ten. The chain carries TRBV19 and TRBJ2-7, with 13 bases that match TRBD2. This CDR3 is 16 amino acids long. Germline-derived CDR1 and CDR2 are LNHDA and SQIVND (reference sequence). V shed 5 bases and J 4 bases; nucleotides not matched to a gene: 8. DNA for the CDR3: TGTGCCAGTAGTCCGATGGGGACTAGCGGGGATTACGAGCAGTACTTC. As protein: CASSPMGTSGDYEQYF. The full variable domain, completed using reference TRBV19 and TRBJ2-7, is DGGITQSPKYLFRKEGQNVTLSCEQNLNHDAMYWYRQDPGQGLRLIYYSQIVNDFQKGDIAEGYSVSREKKESFPLTVTSAQKNPTAFYLCASSPMGTSGDYEQYFGPGTRLTVT.